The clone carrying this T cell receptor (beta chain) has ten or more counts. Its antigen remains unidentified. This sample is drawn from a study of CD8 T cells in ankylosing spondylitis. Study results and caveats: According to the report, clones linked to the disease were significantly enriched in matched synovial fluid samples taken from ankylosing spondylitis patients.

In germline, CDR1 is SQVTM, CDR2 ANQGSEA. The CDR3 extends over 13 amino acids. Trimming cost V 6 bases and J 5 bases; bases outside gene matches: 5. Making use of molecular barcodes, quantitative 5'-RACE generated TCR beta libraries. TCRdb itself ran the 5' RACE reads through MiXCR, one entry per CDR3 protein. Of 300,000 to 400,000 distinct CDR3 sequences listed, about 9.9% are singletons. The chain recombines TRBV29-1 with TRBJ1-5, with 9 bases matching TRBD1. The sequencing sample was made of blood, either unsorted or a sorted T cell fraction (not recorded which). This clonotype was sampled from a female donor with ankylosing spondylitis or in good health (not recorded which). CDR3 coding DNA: TGCAGCGTGGGACAGGGCGTTCATCAGCCCCAGCATTTT. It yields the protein CSVGQGVHQPQHF.